This T cell receptor (beta chain) was retrieved from a study of shared clonotypes between healthy human individuals. Naive CD8 isolation took CD45RO-negative cells positively selected for CCR7 and excluded terminally differentiated effector memory CD45RA+ cells. The repertoire was sequenced with immunoSEQ multiplex PCR; TCRdb's copy has only in-frame clones and lacks some. The sample carries 630,000 or so clones, more than 95% recorded once. The germline gives CDR1 LNHDA, CDR2 SQIVND (reference sequence). The CDR3 contains 15 residues. J gave up 1 base and V 5 bases, and 4 bases lay outside the gene matches. Study-wide points: At large depth, rarefaction still showed sorted-subset sequencing to be incomplete.

In the case of this clone: As yet, its antigen is unknown.

The chain joins TRBV19 to TRBJ2-3, with 9 bases fitting TRBD1. This TCR was recovered from a man aged 30-40 years in good health. The sequencing input was naive CD8+ T cells sorted from blood. This CDR3 reads CASSFRDRGTDTQYF. The CDR3 DNA reads TGTGCCAGTAGTTTCCGGGACAGGGGCACAGATACGCAGTATTTT.